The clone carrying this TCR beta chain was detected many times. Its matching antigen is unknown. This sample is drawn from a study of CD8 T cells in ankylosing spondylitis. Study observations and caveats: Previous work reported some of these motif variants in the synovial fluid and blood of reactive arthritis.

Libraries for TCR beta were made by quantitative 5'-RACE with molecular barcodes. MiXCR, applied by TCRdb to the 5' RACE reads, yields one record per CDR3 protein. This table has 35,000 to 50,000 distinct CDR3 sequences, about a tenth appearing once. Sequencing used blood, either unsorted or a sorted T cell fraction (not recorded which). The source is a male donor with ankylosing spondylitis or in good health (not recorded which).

For the CDR3, the DNA is TGTGCCAGCAGCTTAGACGGGAGCCGCCGAGATACGCAGTATTTT. Translated: CASSLDGSRRDTQYF. The chain is built from TRBV7-2 and TRBJ2-3; TRBD2 might be the D (6 bases). The CDR3 runs to 15 residues. Trimming stripped 1 base from V and 5 bases from J, with 13 bases between. Germline loops: CDR1 SGHTA, CDR2 FQGNSA.